This passage covers 26 T cell receptor beta chains from one sample sequenced in a study of patients and donors after allogeneic stem cell transplantation. MiXCR, applied by TCRdb to the RT-PCR reads, yields one record per CDR3 protein. The sample lists 150,000 to 200,000 distinct CDR3 sequences, about 24% occurring once. The sequenced sample was blood, either unsorted or a sorted T cell fraction (not recorded which). These receptors all stem from a human donor who was either an allogeneic HSCT recipient or a stem cell or donor lymphocyte infusion donor (not recorded which). It is not recorded whose cells these are; they may come from a transplant donor.

This chain joins TRBV4-1 and TRBJ1-1; D remains unclear. V gave up 1 base and J gave up 3 bases, with 15 bases separating them. CDR3 length: 16 residues. In germline, CDR1 is MGHRA, CDR2 YSYEKL. The chain's CDR3 is CASSQVTSTLDTEAFF. For the CDR3, the DNA is TGCGCCAGCAGCCAAGTTACCTCGACCCTGGACACTGAAGCTTTCTTT.

This clonotype was seen a handful of times. The genes are TRBV12-3 or TRBV12-4 and TRBJ2-1; D not resolved. CDR3 length: 12 amino acids. V lost 7 bases to trimming and J lost 6 bases, with 10 bases between them. CDR3: CASNLDGNEQFF. The CDR3 DNA reads TGTGCCAGCAACCTGGACGGCAATGAGCAGTTCTTC.

This chain joins TRBV5-6 and TRBJ2-7; 7 bases map to TRBD1. Germline V lookup: CDR1 SGHDT, CDR2 YYEEEE. CDR3 size: 12 residues. Losses at the gene ends were 4 bases for V and 5 bases for J; bases not matched to a gene: 3. CDR3 DNA sequence: TGTGCCAGCAGCCCACAGGGGCACGAGCAGTACTTC. Translating gives CASSPQGHEQYF.

The chain employs TRBV20-1 and TRBJ1-2; TRBD1 aligns across 8 bases. Germline CDR1 reads DFQATT; CDR2 reads SNEGSKA (reference sequence). The CDR3 spans 12 residues. The CDR3 is CSGRDRLPYYTF. The CDR3 DNA sequence: TGCAGCGGACGGGACAGGTTACCATACTACACCTTC.

The V and J genes are TRBV6-5 and TRBJ2-1; 8 bases agree with TRBD2. Losses at the gene ends were 4 bases for V and 1 base for J; bases not matched to a gene: 18. The CDR3 sequence is 20 residues long. Germline CDR1 reads MNHEY; CDR2 reads SVGAGI. The CDR3 sequence: CASSFTSNGGRPYSYNEQFF. The CDR3 DNA sequence: TGTGCCAGCAGTTTTACAAGTAACGGCGGGAGGCCCTATTCCTACAATGAGCAGTTCTTC.

The V gene is TRBV29-1, the J gene TRBJ2-7; no clear D. The V gene's germline CDR1 is SQVTM and CDR2 ANQGSEA. The CDR3 sequence is 14 residues long. The ends were cut back, 2 bases at V and 5 bases at J, with 16 bases in the middle. The CDR3 spells CSVERLLSVDEQYF. CDR3 bases: TGCAGCGTTGAACGCCTTCTCTCCGTCGACGAGCAGTACTTC.

The chain has TRBV20-1 and TRBJ2-1, with unresolved D. V was clipped by 5 bases and J by 0 bases, with 11 bases between them. The germline gives CDR1 DFQATT, CDR2 SNEGSKA (reference sequence). The CDR3 is 14 residues long. The CDR3 protein is CSAPFAISYNEQFF. The CDR3 DNA reads TGCAGTGCTCCTTTTGCGATCTCCTACAATGAGCAGTTCTTC.

This clonotype has only a few counts. The chain uses TRBV15 and TRBJ1-2; possible D gene TRBD1, 5 bases. This CDR3 spans 16 amino acids. Germline loops: CDR1 LNHNV, CDR2 YYDKDF (reference sequence). Trimming took 4 bases from V and 5 from J, leaving 20 bases between them. The CDR3 loop reads CATSTEPSGTDYGYTF. CDR3 in DNA: TGTGCCACCAGCACAGAACCGTCCGGGACGGATTATGGCTACACCTTC.

This clonotype was recorded at least ten times. The rearrangement links TRBV5-1 to TRBJ1-2; 8 nucleotides align to TRBD1. The V segment lost 4 bases and the J segment 7 bases; nucleotides outside the gene matches: 9. The CDR3 contains 14 residues. Germline V gene lookup returns CDR1 SGHRS and CDR2 YFSETQ. As DNA, the CDR3 is TGCGCCAGCAGCCTATTACAGGGGGACGGTGGCTACACCTTC. Protein product: CASSLLQGDGGYTF.

At least ten counts were recorded for this clonotype. V gene TRBV6-2 or TRBV6-3 combines with J gene TRBJ1-5; D gene ambiguous. The V gene's germline CDR1 is MNHEY and CDR2 SVGEGT. Trimming cost V 2 bases and J 6 bases, with 17 bases left between them. The length of the CDR3 is 16 residues. The CDR3 nucleotides are TGTGCCAGCAGTTACGGCGTATCCCGGCGGGGTCAGCCCCAGCATTTT. It codes for CASSYGVSRRGQPQHF.

This clonotype was seen a few times. The rearrangement links TRBV20-1 to TRBJ2-1, with TRBD1 matching 8 bases. The CDR3 runs to 14 residues. Germline V gene lookup returns CDR1 DFQATT and CDR2 SNEGSKA (reference sequence). The CDR3 region is CSVLTGGTYNEQFF. In nucleotides, the CDR3 is TGCAGCGTGCTAACAGGGGGAACCTACAATGAGCAGTTCTTC.

The rearrangement uses TRBV4-1 and TRBJ2-4; possibly TRBD1 for D (6 bases). Germline loops: CDR1 MGHRA, CDR2 YSYEKL. The CDR3 is 14 amino acids. V gave up 5 bases and J gave up 1 base, with 9 bases separating them. For the CDR3, the DNA is TGCGCCAGCAGCTTGCAGGGGGCCAAAAACATTCAGTACTTC. It encodes CASSLQGAKNIQYF.

This clonotype was counted a few times. The rearrangement uses TRBV5-5 and TRBJ2-3; D possibly corresponds to TRBD1 (6 bases). The germline gives CDR1 SGHKS, CDR2 YYEKEE (reference sequence). The CDR3 has 17 residues. V lost 4 bases and J lost 0, with 18 bases in between. The CDR3 is CASSTRLGAGSTDTQYF. CDR3 DNA sequence: TGTGCCAGCAGCACCCGCTTGGGGGCCGGTAGCACAGATACGCAGTATTTT. Full variable domain (missing parts from reference TRBV5-5 and TRBJ2-3): DAGVTQSPTHLIKTRGQQVTLRCSPISGHKSVSWYQQVLGQGPQFIFQYYEKEERGRGNFPDRFSARQFPNYSSELNVNALLLGDSALYLCASSTRLGAGSTDTQYFGPGTRLTVL.

The gene calls are TRBV5-1 and TRBJ2-7, with 7 bases fitting TRBD1. The CDR3 consists of 14 residues. The V gene end was trimmed by 4 bases and the J gene end by 2 bases; junction bases not matched to a gene: 6. Looked up from germline, CDR1 is SGHRS and CDR2 is YFSETQ. Written as DNA, the CDR3 is TGCGCCAGCAGCACGGGACAGCCTACCTACGAGCAGTACTTC. It codes for CASSTGQPTYEQYF.

The rearrangement links TRBV29-1 to TRBJ1-1, with 7 bases identical to TRBD1. This CDR3 spans 14 amino acids. Germline V gene data show CDR1 as SQVTM and CDR2 as ANQGSEA. V was pared by 2 bases and J by 0 bases, with 3 bases of the junction left unmatched. CDR3 protein: CSVERGRVNTEAFF. The CDR3 nucleotides are TGCAGCGTTGAAAGGGGGCGGGTGAACACTGAAGCTTTCTTT.

The chain couples TRBV15 to TRBJ1-1; D is possibly TRBD1 (5 bases). CDR3 length: 17 amino acids. Germline V lookup: CDR1 LNHNV, CDR2 YYDKDF (reference sequence). Trimming left V 8 bases short and J 0 bases short, with 22 bases between. The CDR3 sequence is CATLSLAGYELNTEAFF. The CDR3, as DNA: TGTGCCACCTTAAGTTTGGCAGGGTACGAGTTGAACACTGAAGCTTTCTTT.

This clonotype was seen a few times. The chain carries TRBV19 and TRBJ1-1; D unclear. Trimming took off 8 bases at V and 3 bases at J, with 10 bases between the two ends. The CDR3 contains 12 residues. Germline V lookup: CDR1 LNHDA, CDR2 SQIVND (reference sequence). CDR3 region: CASQRLDTEAFF. CDR3 bases: TGTGCCAGTCAAAGGTTGGACACTGAAGCTTTCTTT.

This chain links TRBV6-5 with TRBJ2-7; perhaps TRBD1 as D (6 bases). Germline V lookup: CDR1 MNHEY, CDR2 SVGAGI. Trimming took off 6 bases at V and 0 bases at J, with 9 bases between the two ends. This CDR3 has 13 amino acids. In nucleotides, the CDR3 is TGTGCCAGCAGAAACAGGGCCTCCTACGAGCAGTACTTC. Translated, it gives CASRNRASYEQYF.

A note on this clonotype: The final CDR3 position lacks the conserved phenylalanine or tryptophan, pointing to a likely read error. The V call is TRBV10-3, the J call TRBJ1-5; D gene uncertain. The CDR3 is made up of 12 amino acids. Trimming stripped 7 bases from V and 9 bases from J, with 13 bases between. Per the germline V gene, CDR1 is ENHRY and CDR2 is SYGVKD. The DNA of the CDR3 is TGTGCCATCATTGGTCTCGGTCTGCCCCAGCATTCT. It encodes CAIIGLGLPQHS.

This clonotype was counted only a few times. The V call is TRBV11-2, the J call TRBJ2-4, with D unresolved. This CDR3 has 12 amino acids. In germline, CDR1 is SGHAT, CDR2 FQNNGV. Trimming took off 6 bases at V and 7 bases at J, with 10 bases between the two ends. The CDR3 protein is CASSYNRNIQYF. CDR3 in DNA: TGTGCCAGCAGTTACAATAGGAACATTCAGTACTTC.

The chain joins TRBV6-5 to TRBJ1-2; TRBD1 matches at 7 bases. The CDR3 is 12 amino acids. Germline values: CDR1 MNHEY, CDR2 SVGAGI. The junction had 5 bases not matched to a gene; V was cut back by 6 bases and J by 7 bases. The CDR3 DNA follows: TGTGCCAGCAGCTACAGGGGAGCTGGCTACACCTTC. Residues: CASSYRGAGYTF.

The chain employs TRBV6-4 and TRBJ2-1, with 11 bases that match TRBD2. With 9 bases clipped from V and 7 bases from J, the junction kept 8 bases outside the gene matches. The germline V gene has CDR1 MRHNA and CDR2 SNTAGT. The CDR3 contains 14 residues. The CDR3 protein is CARKLAGEGNEQFF. The DNA for the CDR3 is TGTGCCAGGAAACTAGCGGGAGAGGGTAATGAGCAGTTCTTC.

This clonotype has at least ten counts. The CDR3 here is CASSYHGREAFF. CDR3 sequence (DNA): TGTGCCAGCAGTTACCATGGCAGGGAAGCTTTCTTT. The gene calls are TRBV6-5 and TRBJ1-1; no clear D gene. The CDR3 is 12 residues long. Trimming shortened V by 2 bases and J by 8 bases, and 9 bases separated the two germline ends. Germline-derived CDR1 and CDR2 are MNHEY and SVGAGI.

The chain carries TRBV5-6 and TRBJ2-1; TRBD1 might be the D (5 bases). CDR3 length: 15 residues. Trimming cost V 1 base and J 8 bases, with 16 bases left between them. The germline CDR1 and CDR2 sequences are SGHDT and YYEEEE. Here the CDR3 reads CASSLSVWGTDEQFF. The CDR3 DNA reads TGTGCCAGCAGCTTGTCCGTTTGGGGCACGGATGAGCAGTTCTTC.

The gene calls are TRBV29-1 and TRBJ2-5; 11 nucleotides agree with TRBD1. Unmatched junction bases numbered 7, after V lost 6 bases and J lost 1 base. CDR1 and CDR2 (germline): SQVTM, ANQGSEA. This CDR3 spans 15 amino acids. CDR3 loop: CSVTTGTGGQETQYF. The CDR3 DNA follows: TGCAGCGTCACCACCGGGACAGGGGGCCAAGAGACCCAGTACTTC.

This clonotype was found a few times. The chain has TRBV5-1 and TRBJ2-1; D is possibly TRBD2 (6 bases). This CDR3 contains 16 residues. Germline-derived CDR1 and CDR2 are SGHRS and YFSETQ. Trimming removed 4 bases from V and 4 bases from J, with 18 bases in between. The CDR3 nucleotides read TGCGCCAGCAGCCCGGTTGTGGGGGGATATTACAATGAGCAGTTCTTC. This gives the protein CASSPVVGGYYNEQFF.